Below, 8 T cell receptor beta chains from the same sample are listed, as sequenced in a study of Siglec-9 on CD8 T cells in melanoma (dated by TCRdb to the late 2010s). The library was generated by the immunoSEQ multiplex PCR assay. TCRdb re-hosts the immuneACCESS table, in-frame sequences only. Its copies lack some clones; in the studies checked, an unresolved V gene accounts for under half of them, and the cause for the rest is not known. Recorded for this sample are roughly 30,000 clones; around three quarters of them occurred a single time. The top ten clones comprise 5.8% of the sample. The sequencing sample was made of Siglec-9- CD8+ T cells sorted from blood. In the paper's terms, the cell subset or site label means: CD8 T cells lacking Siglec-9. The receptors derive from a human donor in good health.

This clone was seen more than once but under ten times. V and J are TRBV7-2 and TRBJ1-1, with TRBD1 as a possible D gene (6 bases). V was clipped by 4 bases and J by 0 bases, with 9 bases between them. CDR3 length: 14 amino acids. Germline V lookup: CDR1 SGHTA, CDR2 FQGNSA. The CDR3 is CASSSPGVNTEAFF. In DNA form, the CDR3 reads TGTGCCAGCAGCTCCCCAGGGGTGAACACTGAAGCTTTCTTT.

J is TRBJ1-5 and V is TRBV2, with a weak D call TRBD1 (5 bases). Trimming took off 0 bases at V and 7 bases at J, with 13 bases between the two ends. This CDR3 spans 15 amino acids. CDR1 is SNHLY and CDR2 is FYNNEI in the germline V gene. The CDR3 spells CASSEALGERQPQHF. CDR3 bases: TGTGCCAGCAGTGAAGCGCTAGGGGAGCGGCAGCCCCAGCATTTT.

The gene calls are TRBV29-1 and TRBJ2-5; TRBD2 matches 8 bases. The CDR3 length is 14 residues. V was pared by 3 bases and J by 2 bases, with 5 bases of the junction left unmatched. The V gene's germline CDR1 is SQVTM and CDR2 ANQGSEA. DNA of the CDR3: TGCAGCGTTGATTCGGGGGGGCCACAAGAGACCCAGTACTTC. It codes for CSVDSGGPQETQYF.

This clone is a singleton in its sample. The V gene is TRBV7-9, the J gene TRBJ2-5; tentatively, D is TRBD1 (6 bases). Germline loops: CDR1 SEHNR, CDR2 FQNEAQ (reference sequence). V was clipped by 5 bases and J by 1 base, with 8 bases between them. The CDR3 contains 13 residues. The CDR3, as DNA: TGTGCCAGCAGCATGGACAGCCAAGAGACCCAGTACTTC. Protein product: CASSMDSQETQYF.

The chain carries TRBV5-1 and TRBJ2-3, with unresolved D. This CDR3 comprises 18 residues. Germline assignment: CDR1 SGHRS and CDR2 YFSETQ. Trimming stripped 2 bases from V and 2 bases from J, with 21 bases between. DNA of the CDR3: TGCGCCAGCAGCTTACCGGAATCACAAGCAACGAACACAGATACGCAGTATTTT. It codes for CASSLPESQATNTDTQYF. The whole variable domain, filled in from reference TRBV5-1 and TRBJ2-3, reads KAGVTQTPRYLIKTRGQQVTLSCSPISGHRSVSWYQQTPGQGLQFLFEYFSETQRNKGNFPGRFSGRQFSNSRSEMNVSTLELGDSALYLCASSLPESQATNTDTQYFGPGTRLTVL.

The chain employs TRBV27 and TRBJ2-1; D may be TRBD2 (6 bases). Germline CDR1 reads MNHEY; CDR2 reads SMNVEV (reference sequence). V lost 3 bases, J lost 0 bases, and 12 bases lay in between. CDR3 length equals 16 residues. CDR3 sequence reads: CASSFGGFGSYNEQFF. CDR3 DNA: TGTGCCAGCAGTTTCGGGGGTTTCGGCTCCTACAATGAGCAGTTCTTC.

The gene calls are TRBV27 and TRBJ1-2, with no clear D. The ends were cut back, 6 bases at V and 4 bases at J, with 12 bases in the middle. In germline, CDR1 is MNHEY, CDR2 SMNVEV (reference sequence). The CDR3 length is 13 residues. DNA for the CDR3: TGTGCCAGCAGGGACCTCGGGAGCTATGGCTACACCTTC. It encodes CASRDLGSYGYTF.

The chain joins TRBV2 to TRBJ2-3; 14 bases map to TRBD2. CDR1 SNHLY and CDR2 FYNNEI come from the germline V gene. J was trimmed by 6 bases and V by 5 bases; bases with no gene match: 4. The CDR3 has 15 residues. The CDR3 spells CASSRLAGGPDTQYF. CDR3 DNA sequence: TGTGCCAGCAGTAGACTAGCGGGGGGGCCGGATACGCAGTATTTT.